This TCR beta chain was sequenced in a study of blood T cell repertoires in COVID-19. Study as a whole: Acute and convalescent COVID-19 samples came from the United States, Italy and Spain. Sample material is recorded as cDNA or gDNA derived from T cells, B-cell-depleted T cells, or PBMCs.

Per the study methods: Estimates of nucleated cell counts were drawn from the amplification of reference gene primers. Assay used: immunoSEQ multiplex PCR; TCRdb lists only in-frame clones, some missing. V, J and clone size were drawn from that table, and D and trimming were deduced from the DNA. The sample gives more than 95,000 clones, about 74% of which show up once; around 5.5% is in the top ten. CDR3 length equals 16 residues. The germline CDR1 and CDR2 sequences are SGHRS and YFSETQ. The V and J ends lost 0 bases and 3 bases respectively, with 16 bases between them. Input material: peripheral blood. The chain recombines TRBV5-1 with TRBJ2-7; weak D call: TRBD1 (7 bases). This sequence was found in a man aged 60-69 years with acute or convalescent COVID-19. The CDR3 is CASSLGPGGTSYEQYF. The CDR3 DNA sequence: TGCGCCAGCAGCTTGGGACCAGGGGGGACGAGCTACGAGCAGTACTTC.